A selection of T cell receptor beta chains follows, all from one sample in a study of blood T cell repertoires in COVID-19. Some clones are missing from TCRdb's copy, which holds only in-frame ones; the method was immunoSEQ multiplex PCR. The sample has about 150,000 clones, 70% to 90% seen once. The source material was peripheral blood. The receptor source for this set is a human donor with acute or convalescent COVID-19. The donor label of this sample is uncertain. The CDR3 runs from the conserved cysteine through the conserved F or W. Fields, in order: J gene, V gene, clone size, D gene, CDR3 DNA, CDR3 protein. D genes are given only for firm matches. For some rows the clone size is stated as once, few or many, or as a class when expanded; others skip it.

J: TRBJ1-6
V: TRBV27
size: -
D: TRBD1
DNA: TGTGCCAGCAGTTTATATTGGACAGGAAGGGGGAATTCACCCCTCCACTTT
CDR3: CASSLYWTGRGNSPLHF

J: TRBJ2-7
V: TRBV5-1
size: -
D: TRBD1
DNA: TGCGCCAGCAGCTTGGGGGGACAGGTCAACGAGCAGTACTTC
CDR3: CASSLGGQVNEQYF

J: TRBJ1-1
V: TRBV7-9
size: few
D: TRBD1
DNA: TGTGCCAGCTCAGGACAGGACACTGAAGCTTTCTTT
CDR3: CASSGQDTEAFF

J: TRBJ1-1
V: TRBV4-3
size: -
D: TRBD1
DNA: TGCGCCAGCAGCCAAGTCAGGGGGAGCACTGAAGCTTTCTTT
CDR3: CASSQVRGSTEAFF

J: TRBJ2-1
V: TRBV28
size: -
D: -
DNA: TGTGCCAGCAGTTTAATCCTAAATGAGCAGTTCTTC
CDR3: CASSLILNEQFF

J: TRBJ1-4
V: TRBV6-6
size: -
D: -
DNA: TGTGCCAGCAGTTATAGCAGAAGTAATGAAAAACTGTTTTTT
CDR3: CASSYSRSNEKLFF

J: TRBJ1-1
V: TRBV7-8
size: -
D: -
DNA: TGTGCCAGCAGCTTACTACGGGGGGTGAACACTGAAGCTTTCTTT
CDR3: CASSLLRGVNTEAFF

J: TRBJ2-7
V: TRBV19
size: -
D: TRBD1
DNA: TGTGCCAGTAGTCGGACGGGACAGGGCTACGAGCAGTACTTC
CDR3: CASSRTGQGYEQYF

J: TRBJ1-2
V: TRBV5-1
size: -
D: -
DNA: TGCGCCAGCAGGGCACAGAACTATGGCTACACCTTC
CDR3: CASRAQNYGYTF

J: TRBJ1-3
V: TRBV14
size: -
D: -
DNA: TGTGCCAGCAGCCAAAGGCCACAGGGTCTTCACGGAAACACCATATATTTT
CDR3: CASSQRPQGLHGNTIYF

J: TRBJ1-2
V: TRBV28
size: -
D: -
DNA: TGTGCCAGCAGCTCCCGGACAGTTTATGGCTACACCTTC
CDR3: CASSSRTVYGYTF

J: TRBJ2-7
V: TRBV28
size: -
D: TRBD1
DNA: TGTGCCAGCAGTCCGACAGGGCGGAAGCAGTACTTC
CDR3: CASSPTGRKQYF

J: TRBJ1-5
V: TRBV6-5
size: once
D: TRBD1
DNA: TGTGCCAGCAGGCTAGACAGGGTGGGCCAGCCCCAGCATTTT
CDR3: CASRLDRVGQPQHF

J: TRBJ2-7
V: TRBV5-1
size: once
D: -
DNA: TGCGCCAGCAGCTTGGGTCCGGGAGACTCCTACGAGCAGTACTTC
CDR3: CASSLGPGDSYEQYF

J: TRBJ2-7
V: TRBV7-2
size: -
D: -
DNA: TGTGCCAGCGCCCTATTCTCCGCAGGCGAGCAGTACTTC
CDR3: CASALFSAGEQYF

J: TRBJ2-5
V: TRBV5-1
size: -
D: TRBD1
DNA: TGCGCCAGCAGCTTGATCACAGGGGGAATTGAGACCCAGTACTTC
CDR3: CASSLITGGIETQYF

J: TRBJ2-1
V: TRBV7-9
size: -
D: TRBD2
DNA: TGTGCCAGCAGCCCCGGTGCTAGCGGGAGTAATGAGCAGTTCTTC
CDR3: CASSPGASGSNEQFF

J: TRBJ1-2
V: TRBV10-3
size: -
D: -
DNA: TGTGCCATCAGTGAGTCCCAAATCCGACGGGTTAACTATGGCTACACCTTC
CDR3: CAISESQIRRVNYGYTF

J: TRBJ1-4
V: TRBV2
size: -
D: TRBD1
DNA: TGTGCCAGCACCGAAACGACAGGGTCTAATGAAAAACTGTTTTTT
CDR3: CASTETTGSNEKLFF

J: TRBJ2-3
V: TRBV15
size: few
D: TRBD1
DNA: TGTGCCACCAGCAGAGGACAGGGTCTGGATACGCAGTATTTT
CDR3: CATSRGQGLDTQYF

J: TRBJ1-3
V: TRBV28
size: few
D: TRBD1
DNA: TGTGCCAGCAGTACCCCCACAGGGGGGTCTGGAAACACCATATATTTT
CDR3: CASSTPTGGSGNTIYF

J: TRBJ1-1
V: TRBV11-2
size: -
D: -
DNA: TGTGCCAGCAGCTTTCCGAACGACCTGAGGGCTTTCTTT
CDR3: CASSFPNDLRAFF

J: TRBJ2-2
V: TRBV3-1/TRBV3-2
size: -
D: TRBD2
DNA: TGTGCCAGCAGGGGAAGACTAGCGGGTGGGGAGCTGTTTTTT
CDR3: CASRGRLAGGELFF

J: TRBJ1-1
V: TRBV5-5
size: -
D: TRBD1
DNA: TGTGCCAGCAGCGTTGACGGACAGGGCGTCACTGAAGCTTTCTTT
CDR3: CASSVDGQGVTEAFF

J: TRBJ1-2
V: TRBV4-1
size: -
D: TRBD1
DNA: TGCGCCAGCAGCGAATGGACAGGGGAGTTGGCCTATGGCTACACCTTC
CDR3: CASSEWTGELAYGYTF

J: TRBJ1-1
V: TRBV12-3/TRBV12-4
size: -
D: -
DNA: TGTGCCAGCAGGGTCACATCCGAAGCTTTCTTT
CDR3: CASRVTSEAFF

J: TRBJ2-2
V: TRBV7-3
size: -
D: -
DNA: TGTGCCAGCAGCTTGTTATCGGGGTTCGGGGAGCTGTTTTTT
CDR3: CASSLLSGFGELFF

J: TRBJ1-1
V: TRBV9
size: -
D: TRBD1
DNA: TGTGCCAGCAGCGTAAAAACCGGGACAGTTAACACTGAAGCTTTCTTT
CDR3: CASSVKTGTVNTEAFF

J: TRBJ1-2
V: TRBV28
size: -
D: TRBD1
DNA: TGTGCCAGCAGTCCACAGGGGGCTCCGGTAATATATGGCTACACCTTC
CDR3: CASSPQGAPVIYGYTF

J: TRBJ2-7
V: TRBV5-1
size: -
D: TRBD1
DNA: TGCGCCAGCAGCTTGGCGCCGGGACAGCTGTCCTACGAGCAGTACTTC
CDR3: CASSLAPGQLSYEQYF

J: TRBJ1-2
V: TRBV5-5
size: -
D: TRBD1
DNA: TGTGCCAGCAGCTTAAGCCCGGGACAGGGGAATGGCTACACCTTC
CDR3: CASSLSPGQGNGYTF

J: TRBJ1-6
V: TRBV6-1
size: -
D: -
DNA: TGTGCCAGCAGTGAAGGGGCAGGGTGGAATTCACCCCTCCACTTT
CDR3: CASSEGAGWNSPLHF

J: TRBJ2-3
V: TRBV6-2/TRBV6-3
size: -
D: -
DNA: TGTGCCAGCAGTTGGAGGAGTACAGATACGCAGTATTTT
CDR3: CASSWRSTDTQYF

J: TRBJ2-4
V: TRBV30
size: -
D: TRBD2
DNA: TGTGCCTGGAGCGGGACTATACTAGCCAAAAACATTCAGTACTTC
CDR3: CAWSGTILAKNIQYF

J: TRBJ1-2
V: TRBV7-2
size: -
D: -
DNA: TGTGCCAGCAGCTTAGCGCTTCAGGGGAGCTACACCTTC
CDR3: CASSLALQGSYTF

J: TRBJ2-1
V: TRBV6-5
size: -
D: -
DNA: TGTGCCAGCAGCACCCTAGGGGATGAGCAGTTCTTC
CDR3: CASSTLGDEQFF

J: TRBJ2-7
V: TRBV7-9
size: few
D: TRBD2
DNA: TGTGCCAGCAGCGTCGGGACTAGCGGGGGGGTACCCTACGAGCAGTACTTC
CDR3: CASSVGTSGGVPYEQYF

J: TRBJ2-5
V: TRBV10-3
size: few
D: -
DNA: TGTGCCATCAGTGAAGGATCGCGGGAACAAGAGACCCAGTACTTC
CDR3: CAISEGSREQETQYF

J: TRBJ1-6
V: TRBV12-3/TRBV12-4
size: -
D: -
DNA: TGTGCCAGCAGTGTCGCAGGGGACTCACCCCTCCACTTT
CDR3: CASSVAGDSPLHF

J: TRBJ1-6
V: TRBV9
size: -
D: -
DNA: TGTGCCAGCAGCGTAGGCCCTGAGAATTCACCCCTCCACTTT
CDR3: CASSVGPENSPLHF

J: TRBJ2-1
V: TRBV11-3
size: -
D: TRBD2
DNA: TGTGCCAGCAGCTTATTTGGGAGCGGGGGGTACAATGAGCAGTTCTTC
CDR3: CASSLFGSGGYNEQFF

J: TRBJ2-5
V: TRBV18
size: -
D: -
DNA: TGTGCCAGCTCACCACAGAACAACCAAGAGACCCAGTACTTC
CDR3: CASSPQNNQETQYF

J: TRBJ2-3
V: TRBV6-4
size: -
D: TRBD1
DNA: TGTGCCAGCCGGACAGGGGTATATTCAGATACGCAGTATTTT
CDR3: CASRTGVYSDTQYF

J: TRBJ1-2
V: TRBV7-9
size: -
D: -
DNA: TGTGCCAGCAGCTTAGGGACAGTAACTAACTATGGCTACACCTTC
CDR3: CASSLGTVTNYGYTF

J: TRBJ1-1
V: TRBV5-1
size: -
D: -
DNA: TGCGCCAGCAGCCCGGCACAGGTACGAAACACTGAAGCTTTCTTT
CDR3: CASSPAQVRNTEAFF

J: TRBJ2-7
V: TRBV7-2
size: -
D: -
DNA: TGTGCCAGCAGCTTAGAACAGGACACCTACGAGCAGTACTTC
CDR3: CASSLEQDTYEQYF

J: TRBJ1-2
V: TRBV4-3
size: few
D: -
DNA: TGCGCCAGCAGCCAAGCCCCAGTGAGGAATGGCTACACCTTC
CDR3: CASSQAPVRNGYTF

J: TRBJ1-6
V: TRBV3-1/TRBV3-2
size: once
D: TRBD1
DNA: TGTGCCAGTACAGGGGGCTCCTATAATTCACCCCTCCACTTT
CDR3: CASTGGSYNSPLHF

J: TRBJ1-1
V: TRBV5-4
size: -
D: -
DNA: TGTGCCAGCAGCTTGGTGGCGAACACTGAAGCTTTCTTT
CDR3: CASSLVANTEAFF

J: TRBJ2-1
V: TRBV5-4
size: -
D: TRBD2
DNA: TGTGCCAGCAGCTTGGCTCGCGGGAGGGCCGCCCATGAGCAGTTCTTC
CDR3: CASSLARGRAAHEQFF